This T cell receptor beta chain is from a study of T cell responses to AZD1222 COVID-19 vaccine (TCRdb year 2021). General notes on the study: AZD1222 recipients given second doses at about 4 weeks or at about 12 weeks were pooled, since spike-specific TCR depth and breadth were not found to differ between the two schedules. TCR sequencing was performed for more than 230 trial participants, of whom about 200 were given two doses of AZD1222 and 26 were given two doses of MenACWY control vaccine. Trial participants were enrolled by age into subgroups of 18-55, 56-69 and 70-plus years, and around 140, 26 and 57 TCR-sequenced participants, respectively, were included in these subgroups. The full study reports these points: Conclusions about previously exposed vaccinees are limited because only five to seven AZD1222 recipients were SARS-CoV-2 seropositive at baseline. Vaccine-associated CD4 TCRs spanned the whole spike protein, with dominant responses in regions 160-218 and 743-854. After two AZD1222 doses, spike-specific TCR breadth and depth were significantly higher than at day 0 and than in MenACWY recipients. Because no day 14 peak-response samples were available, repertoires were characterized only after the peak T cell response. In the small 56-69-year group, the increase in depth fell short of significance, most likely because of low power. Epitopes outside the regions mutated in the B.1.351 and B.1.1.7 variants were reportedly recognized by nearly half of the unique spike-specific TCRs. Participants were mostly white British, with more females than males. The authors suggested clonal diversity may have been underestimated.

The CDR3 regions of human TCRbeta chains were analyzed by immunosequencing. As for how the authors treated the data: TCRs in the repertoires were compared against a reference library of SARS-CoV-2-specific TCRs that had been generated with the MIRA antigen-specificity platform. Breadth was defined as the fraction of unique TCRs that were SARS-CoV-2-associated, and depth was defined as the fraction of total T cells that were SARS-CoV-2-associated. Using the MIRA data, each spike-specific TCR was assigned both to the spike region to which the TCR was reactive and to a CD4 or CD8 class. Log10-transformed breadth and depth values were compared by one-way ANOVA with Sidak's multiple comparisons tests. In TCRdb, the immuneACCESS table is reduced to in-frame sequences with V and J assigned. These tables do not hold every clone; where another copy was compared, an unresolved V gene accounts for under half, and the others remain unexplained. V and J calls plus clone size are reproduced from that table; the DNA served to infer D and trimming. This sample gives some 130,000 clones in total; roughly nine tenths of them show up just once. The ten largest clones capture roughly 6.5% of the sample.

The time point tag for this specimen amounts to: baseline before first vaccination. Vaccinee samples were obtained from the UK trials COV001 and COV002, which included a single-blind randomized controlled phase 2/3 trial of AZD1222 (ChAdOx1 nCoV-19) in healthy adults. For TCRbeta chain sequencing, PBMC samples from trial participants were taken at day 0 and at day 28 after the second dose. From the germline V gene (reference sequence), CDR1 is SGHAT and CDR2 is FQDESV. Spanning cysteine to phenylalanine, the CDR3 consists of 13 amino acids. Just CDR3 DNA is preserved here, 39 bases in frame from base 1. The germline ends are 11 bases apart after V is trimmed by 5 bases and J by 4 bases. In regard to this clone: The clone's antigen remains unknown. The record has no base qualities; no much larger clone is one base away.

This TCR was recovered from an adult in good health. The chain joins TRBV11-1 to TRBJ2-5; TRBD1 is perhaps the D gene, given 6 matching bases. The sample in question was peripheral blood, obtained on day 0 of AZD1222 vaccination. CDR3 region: CASSQDRRETQYF. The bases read TGTGCCAGCAGCCAGGACAGAAGAGAGACCCAGTACTTC.